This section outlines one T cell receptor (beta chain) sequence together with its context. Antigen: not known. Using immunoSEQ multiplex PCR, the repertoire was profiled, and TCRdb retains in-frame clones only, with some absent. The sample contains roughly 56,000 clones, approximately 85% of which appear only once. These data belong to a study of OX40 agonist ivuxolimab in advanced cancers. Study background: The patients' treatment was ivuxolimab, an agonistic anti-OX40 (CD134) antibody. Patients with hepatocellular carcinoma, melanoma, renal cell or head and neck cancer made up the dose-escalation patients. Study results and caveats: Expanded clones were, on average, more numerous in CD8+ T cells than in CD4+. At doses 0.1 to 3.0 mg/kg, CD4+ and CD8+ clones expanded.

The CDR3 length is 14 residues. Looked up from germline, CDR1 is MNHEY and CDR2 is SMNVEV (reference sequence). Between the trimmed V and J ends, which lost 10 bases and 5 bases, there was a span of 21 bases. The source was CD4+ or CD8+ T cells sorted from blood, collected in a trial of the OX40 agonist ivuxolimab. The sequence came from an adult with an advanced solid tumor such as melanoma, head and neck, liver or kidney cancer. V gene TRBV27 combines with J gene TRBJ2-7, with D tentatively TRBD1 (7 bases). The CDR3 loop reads CATRPHTGEDEQYF. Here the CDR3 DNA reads TGTGCCACCCGCCCACACACAGGGGAGGACGAGCAGTACTTC.